The 5 T cell receptor beta chains below were found in one sample sequenced in a study of T cells expressing NK-cell markers (TCRdb year 2020). The library came from 5' RACE. Data came from an Illumina HiSeq 2000. The reads, reprocessed by TCRdb, yield one row per CDR3 protein sequence and no DNA. The table of this sample itemizes about 460,000 distinct CDR3 sequences. Under 1.5% of the sample is taken by the ten largest. The sample taken for sequencing was blood T cells: a sorted CD56 or NKG2C T cell subset, CD4+ or CD8+ T cells, or bulk PBMC T cells (not recorded which). The receptors were sampled from a woman between 50 and 59 years old in good health. Donor details come from another sample of the same person, matched by shared clones.

The genes are TRBV12-3 or TRBV12-4 and TRBJ2-1. This CDR3 is built from 16 residues. CDR3 sequence reads: CASSLGFPKRYNEQFF.

The chain has TRBV20-1 and TRBJ2-1; without DNA, the TCRdb call of TRBD1 cannot be checked. CDR3 length equals 14 residues. Germline V lookup: CDR1 DFQATT, CDR2 SNEGSKA (reference sequence). The chain's CDR3 is CSASPWGPGSEQFF.

J is TRBJ2-6 and V is TRBV5-1. The germline V gene encodes CDR1 SGHRS and CDR2 YFSETQ. The CDR3 totals 18 residues. The CDR3 here is CASSFPSDIMSGANVLTF.

J is TRBJ2-1 and V is TRBV20-1; TCRdb returns TRBD2, unconfirmable since there is no DNA. In germline, CDR1 is DFQATT, CDR2 SNEGSKA (reference sequence). This CDR3 has 20 amino acids. CDR3 loop: CSARDVGGPPSHNPHYEQFF.

The chain carries TRBV7-8 and TRBJ2-3; absent DNA, TCRdb's TRBD2 call cannot be checked. CDR1 SGHVS and CDR2 FQNEAQ come from the germline V gene. The CDR3 length is 21 residues. CDR3 region: CASSLPHTSGRAMTASDTQYF. The complete variable domain, with remaining parts taken from reference TRBV7-8 and TRBJ2-3, reads GAGVSQSPRYKVAKRGQDVALRCDPISGHVSLFWYQQALGQGPEFLTYFQNEAQLDKSGLPSDRFFAERPEGSVSTLKIQRTQQEDSAVYLCASSLPHTSGRAMTASDTQYFGPGTRLTVL.